The next 32 T cell receptor beta chains were all read from a single sample in a study of CD8 T cells in ankylosing spondylitis. TCRdb reanalysed the 5' RACE reads using MiXCR and keeps one entry per CDR3 protein. In the table there are about 450,000 distinct CDR3 sequences, 25% to 30% of which are singletons. Notes on the study in general: The study identified a TCR beta motif of seven or eight highly homologous variants that appeared characteristic of ankylosing spondylitis blood.

Their recognized antigens are unknown. The sequenced sample consisted of blood, either unsorted or a sorted T cell fraction (not recorded which). The origin of the receptors is a male donor with ankylosing spondylitis.

The rearrangement uses TRBV7-2 and TRBJ2-1; D is ambiguous. The V gene's germline CDR1 is SGHTA and CDR2 FQGNSA. V was cut by 7 bases and J by 6 bases, with 10 bases left in between. This CDR3 contains 12 residues. The CDR3, as DNA: TGTGCCAGCACCCAAGCCTCCAATGAGCAGTTCTTC. Translating it yields CASTQASNEQFF.

The V and J genes are TRBV7-9 and TRBJ2-2; D uncertain. V was shortened by 5 bases and J by 0 bases, with 7 bases between the two germline ends. CDR3 length equals 14 residues. CDR1 is SEHNR and CDR2 is FQNEAQ in the germline V gene (reference sequence). The CDR3 DNA sequence: TGTGCCAGCAGCCCGGCCTCGAACACCGGGGAGCTGTTTTTT. It yields the protein CASSPASNTGELFF.

This clonotype was found many times. The J gene is TRBJ1-2, the V gene TRBV10-3; D remains unclear. The CDR3 spans 12 residues. The V and J ends lost 2 bases and 7 bases respectively, with 8 bases between them. The V gene's germline CDR1 is ENHRY and CDR2 SYGVKD. DNA for the CDR3: TGTGCCATCAGTGAGGACACCTCTGGCTACACCTTC. It yields the protein CAISEDTSGYTF.

The chain couples TRBV7-2 to TRBJ2-3, with 7 bases aligning to TRBD2. The trim removed 5 bases at V and 5 bases at J, leaving 4 bases unmatched. This CDR3 spans 13 amino acids. Germline lookup yields CDR1 SGHTA and CDR2 FQGNSA. The CDR3 is CASSREREDTQYF. The CDR3 coding sequence is TGTGCCAGCAGCAGAGAGCGGGAAGATACGCAGTATTTT.

This clonotype was picked up many times. The CDR3 DNA reads TGCAGCGTGGGCCATGACACAGATACGCAGTATTTT. Translation gives CSVGHDTDTQYF. V usage is TRBV29-1 and J usage is TRBJ2-3; no reliable D call. This CDR3 comprises 12 residues. The V gene's germline CDR1 is SQVTM and CDR2 ANQGSEA. V dropped 6 bases and J dropped 2 bases, with 9 bases sitting between them.

This clonotype was seen only a few times. This chain joins TRBV14 and TRBJ1-1; D is unresolved. CDR1 is SGHDN, CDR2 FVKESK, per germline. The CDR3 consists of 17 residues. V lost 0 bases and J 1 base, leaving 15 bases between the germline ends. Here the CDR3 reads CASSQDLLGFSNTEAFF. The CDR3 DNA is TGTGCCAGCAGCCAAGATCTCTTAGGGTTCTCGAACACTGAAGCTTTCTTT.

This clonotype was seen a few times. This chain uses TRBV12-3 or TRBV12-4 with TRBJ2-5; no clear D gene. The CDR3 has 13 residues. V was pared by 4 bases and J by 5 bases, with 11 bases between. CDR3 bases: TGTGCCAGCAGTTCTCGACGAGCGGAGACCCAGTACTTC. Its translation is CASSSRRAETQYF.

Only a few counts were recorded for this clonotype. The chain couples TRBV5-5 to TRBJ2-7; 7 nucleotides align to TRBD2. V lost 4 bases, J lost 6 bases, and 13 bases stayed unmatched. The CDR3 is 15 amino acids. Germline V gene data show CDR1 as SGHKS and CDR2 as YYEKEE (reference sequence). CDR3 in amino acids: CASSGQVAGVIEQYV. Here the CDR3 DNA reads TGTGCCAGCAGCGGTCAGGTTGCGGGAGTTATCGAGCAGTACGTC.

The chain links TRBV7-2 to TRBJ2-3, with TRBD1 as a possible D gene (5 bases). The CDR3 totals 12 residues. The germline CDR1 and CDR2 sequences are SGHTA and FQGNSA. V lost 4 bases and J lost 8, with 10 bases in between. CDR3 in DNA: TGTGCCAGCAGCTCCTTAAGGGGTACGCAGTATTTT. It specifies CASSSLRGTQYF.

J is TRBJ2-1 and V is TRBV10-3, with 7 bases identical to TRBD2. Trimming removed 7 bases from V and 8 bases from J; junction bases left unmatched: 8. The germline V gene has CDR1 ENHRY and CDR2 SYGVKD. The CDR3 has 13 residues. The CDR3 sequence is CAIKAGAPDEQFF. The CDR3 DNA reads as TGTGCCATCAAGGCGGGAGCCCCCGATGAGCAGTTCTTC.

Only a few counts were recorded for this clonotype. This sequence joins TRBV20-1 and TRBJ1-2, with D possibly being TRBD1 (5 bases). The CDR3 spans 12 residues. CDR1 and CDR2 (germline): DFQATT, SNEGSKA (reference sequence). V shed 8 bases and J shed 4 bases, with 14 bases lying between them. The CDR3 sequence is CSPQGGFYGYTF. In nucleotides, the CDR3 is TGCAGTCCTCAGGGTGGATTCTATGGCTACACCTTC.

The chain recombines TRBV4-1 with TRBJ1-3; TRBD1 matches 8 bases. The CDR3 totals 17 residues. In germline, CDR1 is MGHRA, CDR2 YSYEKL. After removal of 1 base from V and 0 bases from J, the junction contained 5 bases not matched to a gene. This chain's CDR3 is CASSQVGQGHSGNTIYF. The CDR3 nucleotides read TGCGCCAGCAGCCAAGTTGGACAGGGTCACTCTGGAAACACCATATATTTT.

In this sample, this clonotype turned up once. V and J are TRBV5-1 and TRBJ2-4, with D uncertain. V lost 6 bases, J lost 0 bases, and 7 bases lay in between. CDR1 and CDR2 (germline): SGHRS, YFSETQ. The CDR3 is 13 residues long. The CDR3 protein is CASMGLAKNIQYF. In DNA form, the CDR3 reads TGCGCCAGCATGGGTTTAGCCAAAAACATTCAGTACTTC.

The chain combines TRBV27 with TRBJ1-2; 7 bases map to TRBD1. CDR3 length equals 14 residues. Germline V gene lookup returns CDR1 MNHEY and CDR2 SMNVEV (reference sequence). J gave up 6 bases and V 5 bases, and 9 bases lay outside the gene matches. Here the CDR3 DNA reads TGTGCCAGCAGTAGAACCGACAGGGCGGATGGCTACACCTTC. Its translation is CASSRTDRADGYTF.

V gene TRBV11-2 combines with J gene TRBJ2-1; either TRBD1 or TRBD2 may supply D (5 bases each). The CDR3 is 15 amino acids. CDR1 is SGHAT, CDR2 FQNNGV, per germline. V lost 2 bases and J lost 1, with 9 bases in between. In DNA form, the CDR3 reads TGTGCCAGCAGCTTATCCGAGGGGTCCTACAATGAGCAGTTCTTC. It encodes CASSLSEGSYNEQFF.

On this clonotype itself: The junction does not match germline at one end; this may be a read error. The V call is TRBV5-1, the J call TRBJ2-3, with a possible D match to TRBD1 (5 bases). Germline V gene lookup returns CDR1 SGHRS and CDR2 YFSETQ. The length of the CDR3 is 16 residues. The DNA of the CDR3 is TGCGCCAGCAGCTTGGAAGGGGCAATTAGCAAAGATACGCAGTATTTT. Its protein product is CASSLEGAISKDTQYF.

The gene calls are TRBV20-1 and TRBJ2-1; the match to TRBD2 covers 8 bases. After removal of 3 bases from V and 5 bases from J, the junction contained 9 bases not matched to a gene. The CDR3 is 15 amino acids. Germline V gene sequence: CDR1 DFQATT, CDR2 SNEGSKA (reference sequence). CDR3 region: CSASFAGGPDNEQFF. The CDR3, as DNA: TGCAGTGCTAGTTTCGCGGGAGGCCCTGACAATGAGCAGTTCTTC.

The chain combines TRBV2 with TRBJ2-3, with a possible D match to TRBD2 (6 bases). Germline V lookup: CDR1 SNHLY, CDR2 FYNNEI. The V gene lost 7 bases and the J gene lost 7 bases, with 21 bases spanning the gap. The CDR3 totals 15 residues. CDR3 residues: CASTEVAGREYTQYF. The CDR3 DNA is TGTGCCAGCACCGAGGTGGCGGGGCGCGAGTATACGCAGTATTTT.

This clonotype was counted a few times. The chain links TRBV7-9 to TRBJ2-5, with TRBD1 matching 8 bases. Per the germline V gene, CDR1 is SEHNR and CDR2 is FQNEAQ (reference sequence). The CDR3 runs 16 residues. The V segment lost 5 bases and the J segment 2 bases; nucleotides outside the gene matches: 10. For the CDR3, the DNA is TGTGCCAGCAGCGGCCGGGACAGGAGAGAGCAAGAGACCCAGTACTTC. This gives the protein CASSGRDRREQETQYF.

The V call is TRBV29-1, the J call TRBJ2-5; possible D gene TRBD2, 6 bases. The germline CDR1 and CDR2 sequences are SQVTM and ANQGSEA. This CDR3 region has 11 residues. The V end was cut by 7 bases, the J end by 4 bases, with 10 bases between. The CDR3 DNA follows: TGCAGCGGCTCCGGGGGAGAGACCCAGTACTTC. It specifies CSGSGGETQYF.

This clonotype was detected a few times. V and J are TRBV29-1 and TRBJ1-1; possibly TRBD1 for D (5 bases). Germline V gene sequence: CDR1 SQVTM, CDR2 ANQGSEA. The CDR3 contains 11 residues. V was clipped by 7 bases and J by 1 base, with 7 bases between them. CDR3 bases: TGCAGCGGTGGACAGAACACTGAAGCTTTCTTT. The encoded protein is CSGGQNTEAFF.

This chain uses TRBV15 with TRBJ1-4; 8 bases are a match to TRBD1. V lost 0 bases to trimming and J lost 7 bases; unmatched junction nucleotides: 4. Germline V gene data show CDR1 as LNHNV and CDR2 as YYDKDF (reference sequence). This CDR3 is 15 amino acids long. CDR3: CATSRDRGTGEKLFF. The CDR3 DNA reads TGTGCCACCAGCAGAGATCGGGGGACAGGTGAAAAACTGTTTTTT. Looking up the rest from reference TRBV15 and TRBJ1-4 gives the full variable domain: DAMVIQNPRYQVTQFGKPVTLSCSQTLNHNVMYWYQQKSSQAPKLLFHYYDKDFNNEADTPDNFQSRRPNTSFCFLDIRSPGLGDTAMYLCATSRDRGTGEKLFFGSGTQLSVL.

The chain is built from TRBV12-5 and TRBJ1-1; 7 nucleotides line up with TRBD1. J was trimmed by 1 base and V by 5 bases; bases with no gene match: 10. The CDR3 runs 16 residues. Germline assignment: CDR1 LGHNT and CDR2 FRNRAP. DNA of the CDR3: TGTGCTAGTGGTCCTGATGGGACAGTTAGGAACACTGAAGCTTTCTTT. Translation gives CASGPDGTVRNTEAFF.

CDR3 sequence: CATQGGGSTEAFF. CDR3 nucleotide sequence: TGTGCCACGCAGGGGGGAGGTAGCACTGAAGCTTTCTTT. V gene TRBV11-3 combines with J gene TRBJ1-1, with 7 bases identical to TRBD1. The CDR3 is made up of 13 amino acids. Germline CDR1 and CDR2: SGHNT and YENEEA. V trimming: 10 bases; J trimming: 4 bases; junction bases outside the gene matches: 9.

The chain is built from TRBV2 and TRBJ2-3, with D perhaps TRBD1 (5 bases). Trimming removed 0 bases at V and 4 bases at J, with 14 bases between. This CDR3 is built from 16 residues. Germline V gene data show CDR1 as SNHLY and CDR2 as FYNNEI. CDR3: CASSEAGPTRADTQYF. CDR3 nucleotides: TGTGCCAGCAGTGAAGCGGGGCCGACACGGGCAGATACGCAGTATTTT. Filled out from reference TRBV2 and TRBJ2-3, the complete variable domain reads EPEVTQTPSHQVTQMGQEVILRCVPISNHLYFYWYRQILGQKVEFLVSFYNNEISEKSEIFDDQFSVERPDGSNFTLKIRSTKLEDSAMYFCASSEAGPTRADTQYFGPGTRLTVL.

This chain links TRBV5-1 with TRBJ2-3, with 9 bases aligning to TRBD2. This CDR3 is 15 amino acids long. Germline-derived CDR1 and CDR2 are SGHRS and YFSETQ. Unmatched junction bases numbered 6, after V lost 2 bases and J lost 5 bases. The CDR3 region is CASSFGLAGLDTQYF. The CDR3 DNA reads TGCGCCAGCAGCTTCGGTCTAGCGGGATTAGATACGCAGTATTTT.

V usage is TRBV29-1 and J usage is TRBJ1-2; D possibly corresponds to TRBD1 (6 bases). There are 14 residues in the CDR3. Germline V gene data show CDR1 as SQVTM and CDR2 as ANQGSEA. Trimming took 0 bases from V and 5 from J, leaving 13 bases between them. The CDR3 DNA follows: TGCAGCGTTGAAGAGCCGAAAACAGGGTATGGCTACACCTTC. The encoded protein is CSVEEPKTGYGYTF.

This clonotype was observed a handful of times. This sequence joins TRBV20-1 and TRBJ1-3; perhaps TRBD1 as D (5 bases). V shed 1 base and J shed 3 bases, with 7 bases lying between them. Germline CDR1 DFQATT, CDR2 SNEGSKA (reference sequence). This CDR3 comprises 13 residues. The CDR3: CSARGGVGNTIYF. DNA for the CDR3: TGCAGTGCTAGAGGAGGGGTTGGAAACACCATATATTTT.

This clonotype was observed a handful of times. The chain has TRBV20-1 and TRBJ2-5; D remains ambiguous. In germline, CDR1 is DFQATT, CDR2 SNEGSKA (reference sequence). Trimming shortened V by 2 bases and J by 2 bases, and 15 bases separated the two germline ends. This CDR3 spans 15 amino acids. The CDR3 DNA sequence: TGCAGTGCTAGACCCCCGACCGTAATTCAAGAGACCCAGTACTTC. Residues: CSARPPTVIQETQYF.

The chain carries TRBV4-2 and TRBJ1-2, with D perhaps TRBD1 (6 bases). CDR1 and CDR2 from the germline V gene are LGHNA and YNFKEQ. V was cut by 0 bases and J by 4 bases, with 6 bases left in between. The CDR3 spans 13 residues. CDR3 nucleotide sequence: TGTGCCAGCAGCCAAGAAGGGGGCTATGGCTACACCTTC. This sequence encodes CASSQEGGYGYTF.

This clonotype showed up many times. The rearrangement links TRBV7-2 to TRBJ1-2; D unresolved. The V gene lost 5 bases and the J gene lost 5 bases, with 6 bases spanning the gap. Germline V gene data show CDR1 as SGHTA and CDR2 as FQGNSA. The CDR3 totals 11 residues. CDR3: CASSLSYGYTF. As DNA, the CDR3 is TGTGCCAGCAGCCTGTCTTATGGCTACACCTTC. Full variable domain (remainder filled in from reference TRBV7-2 and TRBJ1-2): GAGVSQSPSNKVTEKGKDVELRCDPISGHTALYWYRQSLGQGLEFLIYFQGNSAPDKSGLPSDRFSAERTGGSVSTLTIQRTQQEDSAVYLCASSLSYGYTFGSGTRLTVV.

This clonotype was counted a few times. The chain recombines TRBV20-1 with TRBJ2-7, with 14 nucleotides matching TRBD2. This CDR3 is built from 16 residues. Germline-derived CDR1 and CDR2 are DFQATT and SNEGSKA (reference sequence). With 6 bases clipped from V and 0 bases from J, the junction kept 7 bases outside the gene matches. The CDR3 DNA reads as TGCAGTGCCCGGACTAGCGGGAGGTCTCTCTCCTACGAGCAGTACTTC. Translated: CSARTSGRSLSYEQYF.